The T cell receptor (beta chain) described here comes from a study of shared clonotypes between healthy human individuals. Findings and limits, study-wide: The study found about 5% of naive CD4 clonotypes shared across a handful of donors.

Trimming took 3 bases from V and 11 from J, leaving 19 bases between them. This CDR3 has 15 residues. Per the germline V gene, CDR1 is MNHNS and CDR2 is SASEGT. It was 200 to 250 ng DNA, some 30,000 T cell genomes, that sorted-subset replicate PCRs used. Assay used: immunoSEQ multiplex PCR; TCRdb lists only in-frame clones, some missing. In the table there are roughly 770,000 clones, about 96% of which are singletons. CD8 cells regarded as naive lacked CD45RO, were positively chosen for CCR7, and omitted terminally differentiated effector memory CD45RA+ cells. Worth noting for this clone: What it recognizes is unknown.

The V and J genes are TRBV6-1 and TRBJ1-4; maybe TRBD1 (6 bases). This clonotype was sampled from a man in his thirties or forties in good health. What was sequenced was naive CD8+ T cells sorted from blood. Here the CDR3 reads CASSDPGATDGKLFF. The DNA for the CDR3 is TGTGCCAGCAGTGATCCGGGGGCCACGGACGGGAAACTGTTTTTT.